The 12 T cell receptor beta chains given below trace back to one sample, sequenced in a study of cytomegalovirus exposure and HLA in healthy donors. Vbeta (60) and Jbeta (13) primers were used in the PCR. Assay: immunoSEQ multiplex PCR; the TCRdb copy retains only in-frame clones and omits some. The table has 150,000 or so clones, about three quarters seen once. Sequenced input: PBMCs. These receptors were taken from a male donor in good health and CMV-seronegative.

The V call is TRBV7-2, the J call TRBJ1-2, with 9 nucleotides matching TRBD1. Looked up from germline, CDR1 is SGHTA and CDR2 is FQGNSA. This CDR3 has 14 amino acids. Trimming took 1 base from V and 8 from J; bases not matched to a gene: 5. The CDR3 region has the DNA TGTGCCAGCAGCTTAGGGGACAGGGCGGACGGCTACACCTTC. Protein sequence: CASSLGDRADGYTF.

The gene calls are TRBV6-5 and TRBJ2-5; D is ambiguous. Germline V gene sequence: CDR1 MNHEY, CDR2 SVGAGI. The CDR3 spans 13 residues. V lost 5 bases, J lost 0 bases, and 7 bases lay in between. CDR3 loop: CASSRVYQETQYF. As DNA, the CDR3 is TGTGCCAGCAGTAGAGTATACCAAGAGACCCAGTACTTC.

V and J are TRBV4-3 and TRBJ2-5; TRBD2 matches at 8 bases. The germline V gene has CDR1 LGHNA and CDR2 YSLEER. V lost 1 base to trimming and J lost 5 bases; unmatched junction nucleotides: 9. The CDR3 sequence is 16 residues long. CDR3 region: CASSQGVSSGRETQYF. The CDR3 DNA reads as TGCGCCAGCAGCCAAGGAGTCTCTAGCGGGCGTGAGACCCAGTACTTC.

The CDR3 DNA reads as TGTGCCAGCAGCTATCTCGGACAGGGGGCTTATGGCTACACCTTC. Its protein is CASSYLGQGAYGYTF. The rearrangement links TRBV7-8 to TRBJ1-2; 11 nucleotides agree with TRBD1. The germline V gene has CDR1 SGHVS and CDR2 FQNEAQ. Trimming at V came to 4 bases and at J to 5 bases, leaving 6 bases not matched to a gene. This CDR3 has 15 residues.

The J gene is TRBJ2-4, the V gene TRBV7-9, with a weak D call TRBD1 (6 bases). From germline, CDR1 is SEHNR and CDR2 FQNEAQ (reference sequence). This CDR3 contains 15 residues. V was clipped by 6 bases and J by 2 bases, with 14 bases between them. The CDR3 sequence is CASSSRDTSKNIQYF. CDR3 coding DNA: TGTGCCAGCAGTTCCCGGGACACCTCCAAAAACATTCAGTACTTC.

The gene calls are TRBV27 and TRBJ1-5; maybe TRBD1 (6 bases). The CDR3 spans 14 residues. The germline V gene has CDR1 MNHEY and CDR2 SMNVEV (reference sequence). The ends were cut back, 5 bases at V and 7 bases at J, with 15 bases in the middle. The DNA of the CDR3 is TGTGCCAGCAGTAAAAACAGGGTCGGGCAGCCCCAGCATTTT. This gives the protein CASSKNRVGQPQHF.

This clone was picked up a small number of times. J is TRBJ1-1 and V is TRBV2; D ambiguous. The V and J ends lost 2 bases and 0 bases respectively, with 4 bases between them. The germline V gene has CDR1 SNHLY and CDR2 FYNNEI. The CDR3 loop spans 13 amino acids. The CDR3 DNA is TGTGCCAGCAGTGAACTTATGAACACTGAAGCTTTCTTT. Its translation: CASSELMNTEAFF.

The CDR3 spells CASNPRGAGGLGGELFF. Here the CDR3 DNA reads TGTGCCAGTAACCCCCGGGGAGCGGGGGGGCTAGGCGGGGAGCTGTTTTTT. The chain carries TRBV19 and TRBJ2-2; the match to TRBD2 covers 10 bases. The CDR3 contains 17 residues. Germline loops: CDR1 LNHDA, CDR2 SQIVND (reference sequence). V dropped 7 bases and J dropped 7; count of bases not matched to a gene: 15.

This clone was observed once. The V gene is TRBV15, the J gene TRBJ2-5; TRBD1 matches 8 bases. Germline CDR1 LNHNV, CDR2 YYDKDF (reference sequence). This CDR3 has 15 residues. V shed 1 base and J 5 bases; nucleotides not matched to a gene: 6. DNA of the CDR3: TGTGCCACCAGCAGAGCCGGGACAGGAATGGAGACCCAGTACTTC. It translates to CATSRAGTGMETQYF.

The chain combines TRBV25-1 with TRBJ2-5, with 12 bases aligning to TRBD2. J lost 7 bases, V lost 6 bases, and 3 bases had no gene match. Germline-derived CDR1 and CDR2 are MGHDK and SYGVNS. The CDR3 is 13 amino acids. CDR3 amino acids: CASSLAGGGTQYF. The CDR3 DNA reads as TGTGCCAGCAGCCTAGCGGGAGGGGGGACCCAGTACTTC.

The chain carries TRBV18 and TRBJ1-1; 9 bases map to TRBD1. The J segment lost 3 bases and the V segment lost 3 bases, leaving 8 bases of the junction unmatched. The CDR3 runs 16 residues. The germline CDR1 and CDR2 sequences are KGHSH and LQKENI. CDR3 amino acids: CASSPRTGELDTEAFF. The CDR3 DNA is TGTGCCAGCTCACCCCGGACAGGGGAATTGGACACTGAAGCTTTCTTT.

The rearrangement links TRBV6-6 to TRBJ1-3; tentatively, D is TRBD1 (5 bases). Germline CDR1 MNHNY, CDR2 SVGAGI (reference sequence). Trimming took off 7 bases at V and 0 bases at J, with 13 bases between the two ends. There are 15 residues in the CDR3. CDR3 sequence: CASIRGTHSGNTIYF. Here the CDR3 DNA reads TGTGCCAGCATCCGGGGGACTCACTCTGGAAACACCATATATTTT.